This T cell receptor (beta chain) was captured by sequencing in a study of CD8+CD57+ T cells in acquired aplastic anemia. The overall study: Yields of DNA that came from sorted CD4+ and CD8+ cells averaged around 3 ug.

Losses at the gene ends were 0 bases for V and 6 bases for J; bases not matched to a gene: 12. Germline lookup yields CDR1 SGHRS and CDR2 YFSETQ. This CDR3 contains 18 residues. For CDR3 and TCR beta VDJ profiling, genomic DNA was the template used. TCRdb re-analysed the reads in MiXCR, keeping a single row per CDR3 protein. The sample has about 220,000 distinct CDR3 sequences, 30% to 35% seen once. The V call is TRBV5-1, the J call TRBJ2-5; TRBD1 agrees at 12 bases. The sequenced sample was sorted CD4+, CD8+, or CD8+CD57+ T cells (not recorded which) from PBMCs. The sequence came from a human donor in good health, serving as a control. This chain's CDR3 is CASSLGLSGTGGVQTQYF. The CDR3 region has the DNA TGCGCCAGCAGCTTGGGGCTGTCGGGGACAGGGGGCGTACAGACCCAGTACTTC.